This T cell receptor (beta chain) was captured in a study of blood T cell repertoires in COVID-19. Study summary: Italy, Spain and the United States were the sources of the convalescent and acute COVID-19 samples.

Germline CDR1 is LNHDA and CDR2 is SQIVND (reference sequence). There are 14 residues in the CDR3. Trimming pared 6 bases from V and 5 bases from J, leaving 17 bases between. Repertoires were generated with immunoSEQ multiplex PCR, while TCRdb's copy carries only in-frame clones and drops some. The sample lists about 140,000 clones, more than 60% occurring once. The V and J genes are TRBV19 and TRBJ2-7; a weak D match, TRBD1 (6 bases). The specimen sequenced was peripheral blood. This TCR derives from a woman aged 45-60 years with active or convalescent COVID-19. The CDR3 is CASRDSKRPHEQYF. The CDR3, as DNA: TGTGCCAGTAGGGACAGCAAGCGACCCCACGAGCAGTACTTC. The variable domain in full, completed from reference TRBV19 and TRBJ2-7, reads DGGITQSPKYLFRKEGQNVTLSCEQNLNHDAMYWYRQDPGQGLRLIYYSQIVNDFQKGDIAEGYSVSREKKESFPLTVTSAQKNPTAFYLCASRDSKRPHEQYFGPGTRLTVT.